This entry lists 17 T cell receptor beta chains sequenced from one sample in a study of read filtering for tumor transcriptome and immune sequencing. Molecular barcoded adaptors covering alpha/delta and beta/gamma chains were used on around 400 ng RNA. TCRdb redid the calling of the reads with MiXCR, one entry per CDR3 protein. The sample lists fewer than 30,000 distinct CDR3 sequences, more than 20% occurring once. Specimen: a population of CD138-negative cells sorted from bone marrow. The receptors stem from a donor at least 40 years old with multiple myeloma.

In its sample, this clonotype was seen many times. Sequence at one end of the junction differs from germline and may be a read error. V is TRBV29-1 and J is TRBJ2-1; 9 nucleotides match TRBD2. Germline-derived CDR1 and CDR2 are SQVTM and ANQGSEA. The CDR3 has 14 residues. The CDR3 loop is CSVLGTSSLGEEFF. The CDR3 DNA reads as TGCAGCGTCCTCGGGACTAGCTCATTGGGTGAGGAGTTCTTC.

This clonotype occurred many times. DNA of the CDR3: TGTGCCTCACAGGACAGGATGAACACCGGGGAGCTGTTTTTT. It encodes CASQDRMNTGELFF. The J gene is TRBJ2-2, the V gene TRBV24-1; TRBD1 aligns across 7 bases. There are 14 residues in the CDR3. Germline assignment: CDR1 KGHDR and CDR2 SFDVKD. Trimming at V came to 12 bases and at J to 1 base, leaving 7 bases not matched to a gene.

A word on this clonotype: One end of the junction does not line up with germline, which may come from a read error. The chain carries TRBV9 and TRBJ2-5, with 8 bases identical to TRBD2. The germline CDR1 and CDR2 sequences are SGDLS and YYNGEE. The CDR3 has 15 residues. The CDR3 protein is CASSGGAGDQATQYF. The DNA for the CDR3 is TGTGCCAGCTCCGGGGGGGCGGGCGACCAAGCGACCCAGTACTTC.

Judged by abundance, this clonotype is medium-sized. The chain joins TRBV5-4 to TRBJ2-2, with D perhaps matching TRBD1 (5 bases). The germline V and J ends were trimmed by 1 base and 6 bases, with 10 bases remaining between them. The CDR3 consists of 14 residues. Germline values: CDR1 SGHNT, CDR2 YYREEE (reference sequence). The CDR3 loop reads CASSLRGKAGELFF. For the CDR3, the DNA is TGTGCCAGCAGCTTGAGGGGAAAGGCCGGGGAGCTGTTTTTT.

This clonotype was counted ten times or more. This chain connects TRBV29-1 to TRBJ1-1; the D is unclear. V lost 7 bases, J lost 1 base, and 16 bases lay in between. Germline-derived CDR1 and CDR2 are SQVTM and ANQGSEA. This CDR3 is built from 14 residues. This chain's CDR3 is CSARPGTQNTEAFF. The CDR3 DNA is TGCAGCGCCAGGCCAGGTACACAGAACACTGAAGCTTTCTTT.

This clonotype was counted at least ten times. This chain links TRBV13 with TRBJ1-1; 7 bases map to TRBD1. Germline V gene sequence: CDR1 PRHDT, CDR2 FYEKMQ (reference sequence). The CDR3 is 14 residues long. V lost 6 bases, J lost 1 base, and 5 bases stayed unmatched. In nucleotides, the CDR3 is TGTGCCAGCAGACCCGGGACAGCGAACACTGAAGCTTTCTTT. Amino acid sequence: CASRPGTANTEAFF.

This clonotype was picked up many times. The rearrangement joins TRBV19 to TRBJ1-5, with D possibly matching TRBD1 (5 bases). The germline CDR1 and CDR2 sequences are LNHDA and SQIVND (reference sequence). The CDR3 has 16 amino acids. The V end was cut by 5 bases, the J end by 3 bases, with 17 bases between. The CDR3 loop reads CASSAQAGGVNQPQHF. DNA of the CDR3: TGTGCCAGTAGTGCCCAGGCCGGGGGTGTCAATCAGCCCCAGCATTTT.

In this sample, this clonotype turned up many times. The chain is built from TRBV12-3 or TRBV12-4 and TRBJ2-6; D might be TRBD1 or TRBD2, each matching 6 bases. V lost 6 bases to trimming and J lost 2 bases, with 14 bases between them. The CDR3 is 16 residues long. The CDR3 protein is CASSQGWRAGANVLTF. For the CDR3, the DNA is TGTGCCAGCAGCCAGGGGTGGAGGGCTGGGGCCAACGTCCTGACTTTC.

This clonotype has ten or more counts. The V gene is TRBV19, the J gene TRBJ2-7, with D tentatively TRBD1 or TRBD2 (5 bases each). With 6 bases removed from V and 6 bases from J, the gap between germline ends came to 18 bases. Germline V gives CDR1 LNHDA, CDR2 SQIVND (reference sequence). This CDR3 is built from 14 residues. CDR3: CASSTLRSGGEQYF. CDR3 bases: TGTGCCAGTAGCACCCTCAGATCTGGGGGCGAGCAGTACTTC.

This clonotype was counted many times. The chain joins TRBV28 to TRBJ2-7, with D perhaps TRBD2 (6 bases). V lost 6 bases and J lost 3, with 18 bases in between. Germline lookup yields CDR1 MDHEN and CDR2 SYDVKM. The CDR3 has 15 amino acids. This chain's CDR3 is CASRKRSGNHYEQYF. The DNA for the CDR3 is TGTGCCAGCAGGAAACGTAGCGGTAATCACTACGAGCAGTACTTC.

In regard to this clonotype: A much larger clone differs by one base, so this may be a read error. The chain joins TRBV7-9 to TRBJ2-7, with no clear D. The CDR3 length is 12 residues. Germline V CDR1 and CDR2: SEHNR, FQNEAQ (reference sequence). CDR3 in DNA: TGTGCCAGCGGCTTAGTTGATAGCGAGCAGTACTTC. It codes for CASGLVDSEQYF.

This clonotype was seen at least ten times. The V call is TRBV5-1, the J call TRBJ2-7; tentative D call: TRBD1 (6 bases). This CDR3 spans 15 amino acids. Per germline, CDR1 SGHRS and CDR2 YFSETQ. The V end lost 1 base, the J end lost 3 bases, and 14 bases lay between the germline ends. The CDR3 sequence: CASSLFGQSHYEQYF. The CDR3 nucleotides read TGCGCCAGCAGCTTGTTCGGACAGAGCCACTACGAGCAGTACTTC.

The chain couples TRBV20-1 to TRBJ2-4; a weak D match, TRBD2 (6 bases). There are 14 residues in the CDR3. V was cut by 6 bases and J by 4 bases, with 16 bases left in between. CDR1 is DFQATT, CDR2 SNEGSKA, per germline (reference sequence). The CDR3, as DNA: TGCAGTGCGCCGACTAGAGACCTAAAAAACATTCAGTACTTC. Translating it yields CSAPTRDLKNIQYF.

For this clonotype: This may stem from a read error, because a much larger clone lies one nucleotide away. The chain links TRBV5-5 to TRBJ2-5, with 7 nucleotides matching TRBD2. CDR3 length: 16 amino acids. Unmatched junction bases numbered 8, after V lost 2 bases and J lost 1 base. Germline V gene data show CDR1 as SGHKS and CDR2 as YYEKEE (reference sequence). The CDR3 DNA reads as TGTGCCAGCAGCTTTGCCGGGACTACCTCCCAAGAGACCCAGTACTTC. Translated, it gives CASSFAGTTSQETQYF.

This clonotype was recorded many times. A much larger clonotype is one base distant, so this may be a read error. The chain couples TRBV2 to TRBJ2-2, with 8 bases identical to TRBD2. The CDR3 is 15 residues long. CDR1 is SNHLY, CDR2 FYNNEI, per germline. This CDR3 reads CASRAGLEITGELLF. CDR3 bases: TGTGCCAGCAGGGCGGGACTAGAAATAACCGGGGAGCTGCTTTTT.

This clonotype appeared many times. The J gene is TRBJ2-6, the V gene TRBV11-2; D is unresolved. CDR3 size: 14 residues. The V end lost 7 bases, the J end lost 0 bases, and 7 bases lay between the germline ends. CDR1 and CDR2 (germline): SGHAT, FQNNGV. CDR3 sequence (DNA): TGTGCCAGCACCGTTACCTCTGGGGCCAACGTCCTGACTTTC. As protein: CASTVTSGANVLTF. Supplemented by reference TRBV11-2 and TRBJ2-6, the full variable domain reads EAGVAQSPRYKIIEKRQSVAFWCNPISGHATLYWYQQILGQGPKLLIQFQNNGVVDDSQLPKDRFSAERLKGVDSTLKIQPAKLEDSAVYLCASTVTSGANVLTFGAGSRLTVL.

With respect to this clonotype: A far larger clone is just one base off, so this is likely a read error. Written as DNA, the CDR3 is TGTGCCGGCAGTTTGGACAGTGGACCCTACGAGCAGTACTTC. Protein product: CAGSLDSGPYEQYF. This chain uses TRBV6-5 with TRBJ2-7, with D perhaps matching TRBD1 (6 bases). Germline CDR1 and CDR2: MNHEY and SVGAGI. CDR3 length: 14 amino acids.